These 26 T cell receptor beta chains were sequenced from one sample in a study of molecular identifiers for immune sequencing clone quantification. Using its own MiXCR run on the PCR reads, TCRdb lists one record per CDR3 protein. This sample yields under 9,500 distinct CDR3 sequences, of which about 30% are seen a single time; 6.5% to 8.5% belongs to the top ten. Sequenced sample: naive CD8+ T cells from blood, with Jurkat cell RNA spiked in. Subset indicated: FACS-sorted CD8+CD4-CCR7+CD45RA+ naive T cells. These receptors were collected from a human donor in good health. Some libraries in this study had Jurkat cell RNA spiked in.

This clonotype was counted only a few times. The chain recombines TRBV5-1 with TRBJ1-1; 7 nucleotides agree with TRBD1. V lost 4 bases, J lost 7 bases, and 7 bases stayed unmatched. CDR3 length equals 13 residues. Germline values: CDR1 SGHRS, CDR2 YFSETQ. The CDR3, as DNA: TGCGCCAGCAGCCCCACAGGGGCCAATGAAGCTTTCTTT. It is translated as CASSPTGANEAFF.

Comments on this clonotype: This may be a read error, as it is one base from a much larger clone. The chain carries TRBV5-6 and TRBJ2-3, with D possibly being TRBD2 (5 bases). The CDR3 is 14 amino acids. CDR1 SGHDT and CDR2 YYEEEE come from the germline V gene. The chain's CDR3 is CVSSGPMGPDTQYF. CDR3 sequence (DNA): TGTGTCAGCAGCGGCCCCATGGGCCCAGATACGCAGTATTTT.

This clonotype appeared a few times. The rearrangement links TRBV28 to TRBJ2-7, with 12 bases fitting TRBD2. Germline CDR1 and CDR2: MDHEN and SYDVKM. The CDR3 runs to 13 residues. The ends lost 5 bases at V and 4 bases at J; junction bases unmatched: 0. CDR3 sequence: CASSLAGGYEQYF. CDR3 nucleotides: TGTGCCAGCAGTCTAGCGGGGGGGTACGAGCAGTACTTC.

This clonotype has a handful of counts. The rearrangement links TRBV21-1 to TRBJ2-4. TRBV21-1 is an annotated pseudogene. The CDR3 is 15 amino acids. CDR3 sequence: CASSKPGQRKNIQYF. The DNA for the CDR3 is TGTGCCAGCAGCAAACCAGGACAGCGCAAAAACATTCAGTACTTC.

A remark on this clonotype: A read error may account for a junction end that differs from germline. CDR3 protein: CARSFGWLADTGELFF. The CDR3 nucleotides read TGTGCCCGCAGCTTCGGGTGGCTAGCAGACACCGGGGAGCTGTTTTTT. The chain is built from TRBV11-2 and TRBJ2-2, with a tentative D call TRBD2 (5 bases). Germline V gives CDR1 SGHAT, CDR2 FQNNGV. The CDR3 totals 16 residues.

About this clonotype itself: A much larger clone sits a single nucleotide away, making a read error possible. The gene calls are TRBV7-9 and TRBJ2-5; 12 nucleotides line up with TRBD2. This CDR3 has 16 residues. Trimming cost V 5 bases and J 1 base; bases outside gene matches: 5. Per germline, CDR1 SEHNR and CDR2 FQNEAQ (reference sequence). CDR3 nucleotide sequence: TGTGCCAGCAGCCTCTGGACTAGCGGGATCCAAGAGACCCAGTACTTC. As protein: CASSLWTSGIQETQYF. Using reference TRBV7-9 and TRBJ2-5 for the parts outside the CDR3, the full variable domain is DTGVSQNPRHKITKRGQNVTFRCDPISEHNRLYWYRQTLGQGPEFLTYFQNEAQLEKSRLLSDRFSAERPKGSFSTLEIQRTEQGDSAMYLCASSLWTSGIQETQYFGPGTRLLVL.

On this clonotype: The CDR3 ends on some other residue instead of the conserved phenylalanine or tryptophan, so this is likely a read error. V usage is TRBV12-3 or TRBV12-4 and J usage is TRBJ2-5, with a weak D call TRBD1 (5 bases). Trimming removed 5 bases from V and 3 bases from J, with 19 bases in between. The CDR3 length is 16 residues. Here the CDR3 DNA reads TGTGCCAGCAGTGATCTAGGGGCGACCTACAAAGAGACCCAGTACCTC. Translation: CASSDLGATYKETQYL.

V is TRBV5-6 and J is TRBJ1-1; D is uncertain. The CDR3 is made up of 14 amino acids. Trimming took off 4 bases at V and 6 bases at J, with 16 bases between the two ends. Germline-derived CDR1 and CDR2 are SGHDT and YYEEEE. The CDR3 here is CASSRASGVAEAFF. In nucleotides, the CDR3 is TGTGCCAGCAGCCGAGCTAGCGGGGTAGCTGAAGCTTTCTTT.

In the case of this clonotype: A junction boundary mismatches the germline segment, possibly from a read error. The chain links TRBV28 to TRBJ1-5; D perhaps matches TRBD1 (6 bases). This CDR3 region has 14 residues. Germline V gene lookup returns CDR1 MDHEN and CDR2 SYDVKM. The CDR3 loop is CVSSFAGTNQPQHF. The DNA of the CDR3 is TGTGTCAGCAGTTTCGCCGGGACAAATCAGCCCCAGCATTTT.

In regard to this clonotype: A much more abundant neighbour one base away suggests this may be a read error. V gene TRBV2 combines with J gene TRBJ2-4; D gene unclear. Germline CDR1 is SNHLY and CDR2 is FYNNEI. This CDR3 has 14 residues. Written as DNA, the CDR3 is TGTGCCAGCAGTGAACGGCTGGCCAAAAGCATTCAGTACTTC. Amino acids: CASSERLAKSIQYF. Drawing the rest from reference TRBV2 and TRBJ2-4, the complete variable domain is EPEVTQTPSHQVTQMGQEVILRCVPISNHLYFYWYRQILGQKVEFLVSFYNNEISEKSEIFDDQFSVERPDGSNFTLKIRSTKLEDSAMYFCASSERLAKSIQYFGAGTRLSVL.

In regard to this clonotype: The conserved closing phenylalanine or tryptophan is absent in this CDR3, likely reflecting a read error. CDR3 nucleotides: TGTGCCAGCAGCTTAGTATCTAGCGGGGGCGAGCAGTACTAC. Translated, it gives CASSLVSSGGEQYY. The rearrangement joins TRBV7-8 to TRBJ2-7, with TRBD2 matching 10 bases. The CDR3 has 14 amino acids. CDR1 and CDR2 (germline): SGHVS, FQNEAQ. With 1 base clipped from V and 6 bases from J, the junction kept 3 bases outside the gene matches.

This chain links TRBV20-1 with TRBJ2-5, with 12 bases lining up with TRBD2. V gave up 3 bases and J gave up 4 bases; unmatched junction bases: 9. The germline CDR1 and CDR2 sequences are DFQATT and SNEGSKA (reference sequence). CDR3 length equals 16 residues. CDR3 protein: CSASFSTSGSVETQYF. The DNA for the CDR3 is TGCAGTGCTAGCTTTTCGACTAGCGGGAGTGTAGAGACCCAGTACTTC.

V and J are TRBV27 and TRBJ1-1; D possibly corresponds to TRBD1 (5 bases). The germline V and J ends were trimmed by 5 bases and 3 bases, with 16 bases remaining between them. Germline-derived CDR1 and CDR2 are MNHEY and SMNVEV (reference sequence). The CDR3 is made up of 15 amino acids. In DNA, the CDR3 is TGTGCCAGCAGTCCCCGCGCAGGGTGGGACACTGAAGCTTTCTTT. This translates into CASSPRAGWDTEAFF.

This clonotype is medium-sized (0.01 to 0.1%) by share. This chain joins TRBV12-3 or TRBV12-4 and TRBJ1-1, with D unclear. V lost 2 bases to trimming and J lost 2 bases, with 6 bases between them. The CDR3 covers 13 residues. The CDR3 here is CASSLTDNTEAFF. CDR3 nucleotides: TGTGCCAGCAGTTTAACGGACAACACTGAAGCTTTCTTT.

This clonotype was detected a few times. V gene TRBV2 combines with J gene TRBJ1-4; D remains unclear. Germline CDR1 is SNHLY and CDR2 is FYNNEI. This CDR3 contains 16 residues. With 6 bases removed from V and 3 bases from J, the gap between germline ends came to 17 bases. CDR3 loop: CASSLSVGRANEKLFF. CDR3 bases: TGTGCCAGCAGCCTATCAGTAGGGAGGGCTAATGAAAAACTGTTTTTT.

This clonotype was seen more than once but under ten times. The CDR3 spells CASSQEPTFSYEQYF. The CDR3 region has the DNA TGCGCCAGCAGCCAAGAGCCCACTTTTTCCTACGAGCAGTACTTC. The chain couples TRBV4-1 to TRBJ2-7; no reliable D call. V lost 0 bases, J lost 1 base, and 10 bases lay in between. Looked up from germline, CDR1 is MGHRA and CDR2 is YSYEKL. The CDR3 contains 15 residues.

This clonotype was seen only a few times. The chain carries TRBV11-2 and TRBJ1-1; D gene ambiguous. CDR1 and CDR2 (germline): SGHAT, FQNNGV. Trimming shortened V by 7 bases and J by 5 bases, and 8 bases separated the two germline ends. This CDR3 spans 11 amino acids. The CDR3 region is CASTLNTEAFF. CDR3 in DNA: TGTGCCAGCACCCTTAATACTGAAGCTTTCTTT.

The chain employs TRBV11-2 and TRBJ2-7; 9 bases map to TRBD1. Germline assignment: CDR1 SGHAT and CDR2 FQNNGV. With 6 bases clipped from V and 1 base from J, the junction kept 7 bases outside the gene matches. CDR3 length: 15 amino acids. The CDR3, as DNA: TGTGCCAGCAGTTCTACAGGGGGCTGGTCCTACGAGCAGTACTTC. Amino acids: CASSSTGGWSYEQYF.

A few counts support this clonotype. CDR3 in DNA: TGCAGTGCTAACGGCCTAGCGGGACCCACGAACGAGCAGTACTTC. As protein: CSANGLAGPTNEQYF. V usage is TRBV20-1 and J usage is TRBJ2-7, with TRBD2 matching over 9 bases. The ends lost 4 bases at V and 5 bases at J; junction bases unmatched: 12. There are 15 residues in the CDR3. Germline V gene sequence: CDR1 DFQATT, CDR2 SNEGSKA (reference sequence).

The CDR3: CASRTEKSVTQYF. Written as DNA, the CDR3 is TGTGCCAGCCGGACGGAGAAGAGCGTGACCCAGTACTTC. The chain couples TRBV28 to TRBJ2-5; D is unclear. The CDR3 is 13 residues long. The ends were cut back, 8 bases at V and 7 bases at J, with 17 bases in the middle. Germline values: CDR1 MDHEN, CDR2 SYDVKM.

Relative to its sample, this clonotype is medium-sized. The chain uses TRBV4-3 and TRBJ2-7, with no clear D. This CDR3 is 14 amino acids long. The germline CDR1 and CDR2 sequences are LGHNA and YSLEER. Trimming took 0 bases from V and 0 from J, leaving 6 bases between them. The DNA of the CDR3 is TGCGCCAGCAGCCAAGAAGTTGGCTCCTACGAGCAGTACTTC. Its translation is CASSQEVGSYEQYF.

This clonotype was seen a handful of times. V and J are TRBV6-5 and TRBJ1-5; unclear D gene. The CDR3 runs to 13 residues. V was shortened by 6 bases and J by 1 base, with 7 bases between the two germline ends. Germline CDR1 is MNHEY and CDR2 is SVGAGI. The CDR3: CASSLGSNQPQHF. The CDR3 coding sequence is TGTGCCAGCAGCCTCGGGAGCAATCAGCCCCAGCATTTT.

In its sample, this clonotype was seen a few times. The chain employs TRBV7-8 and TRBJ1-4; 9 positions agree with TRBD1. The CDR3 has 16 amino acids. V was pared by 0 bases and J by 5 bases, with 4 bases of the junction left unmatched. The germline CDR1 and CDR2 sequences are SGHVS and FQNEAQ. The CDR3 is CASSLAWGQGNEKLFF. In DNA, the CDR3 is TGTGCCAGCAGCTTAGCGTGGGGACAGGGAAATGAAAAACTGTTTTTT.

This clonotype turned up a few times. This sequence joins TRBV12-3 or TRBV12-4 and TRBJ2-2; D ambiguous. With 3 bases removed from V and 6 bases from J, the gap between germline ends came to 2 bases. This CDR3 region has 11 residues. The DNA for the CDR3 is TGTGCCAGCAGTTTTGCCGGGGAGCTGTTTTTT. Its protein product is CASSFAGELFF.

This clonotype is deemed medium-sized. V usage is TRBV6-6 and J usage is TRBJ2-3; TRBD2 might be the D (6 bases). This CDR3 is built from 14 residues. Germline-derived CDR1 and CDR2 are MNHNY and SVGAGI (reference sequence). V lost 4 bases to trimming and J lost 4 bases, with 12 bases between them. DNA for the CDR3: TGTGCCAGCAGTTTCCCGGGAGCCGCAGATACGCAGTATTTT. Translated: CASSFPGAADTQYF.

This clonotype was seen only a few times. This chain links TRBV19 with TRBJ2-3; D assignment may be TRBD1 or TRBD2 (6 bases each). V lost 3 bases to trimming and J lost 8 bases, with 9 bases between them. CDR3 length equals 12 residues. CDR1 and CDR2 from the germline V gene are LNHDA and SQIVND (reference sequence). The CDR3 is CASSIGGGTQYF. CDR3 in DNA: TGTGCCAGTAGTATCGGAGGGGGTACGCAGTATTTT.